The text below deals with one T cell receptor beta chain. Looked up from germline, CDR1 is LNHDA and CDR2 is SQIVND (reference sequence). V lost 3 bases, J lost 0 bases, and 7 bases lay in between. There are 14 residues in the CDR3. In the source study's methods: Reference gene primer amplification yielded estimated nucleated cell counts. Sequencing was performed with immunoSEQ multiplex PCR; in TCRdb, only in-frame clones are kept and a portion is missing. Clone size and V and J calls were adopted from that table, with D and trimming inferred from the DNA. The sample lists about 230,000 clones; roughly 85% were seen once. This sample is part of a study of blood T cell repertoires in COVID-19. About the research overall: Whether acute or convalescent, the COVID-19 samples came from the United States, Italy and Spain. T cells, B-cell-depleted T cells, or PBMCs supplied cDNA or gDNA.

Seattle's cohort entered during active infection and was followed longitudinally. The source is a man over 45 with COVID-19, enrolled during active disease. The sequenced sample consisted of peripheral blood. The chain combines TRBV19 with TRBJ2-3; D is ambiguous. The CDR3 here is CASSMSASTDTQYF. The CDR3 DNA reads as TGTGCCAGTAGTATGAGCGCAAGCACAGATACGCAGTATTTT.